The 14 T cell receptor beta chains listed next were all sequenced from one sample in a study of radiotherapy plus CTLA-4 blockade in lung cancer. TCRdb's copy holds only in-frame clones and misses some; the assay was immunoSEQ multiplex PCR. The sample yields over 50,000 clones, under 85% seen once. The material was peripheral blood, obtained from a patient treated with radiotherapy plus ipilimumab. Receptor source: a human donor with non-small cell lung cancer who had a partial response to radiotherapy plus ipilimumab.

V gene TRBV28 combines with J gene TRBJ2-7; 7 nucleotides match TRBD1. Germline trimming cut 3 bases from V and 5 bases from J; bases unmatched to any gene: 7. The CDR3 extends over 14 amino acids. Germline V gives CDR1 MDHEN, CDR2 SYDVKM. CDR3 bases: TGTGCCAGCAGTTTCGAGGGGGCGGGCCACGAGCAGTACTTC. It is translated as CASSFEGAGHEQYF.

The J gene is TRBJ2-7, the V gene TRBV6-1; maybe TRBD2 (5 bases). Germline loops: CDR1 MNHNS, CDR2 SASEGT. The length of the CDR3 is 13 residues. Trimming took off 3 bases at V and 7 bases at J, with 13 bases between the two ends. CDR3 in DNA: TGTGCCAGCAGTGACGCCGGGGTCGGGGAGCAGTACTTC. Encoded protein: CASSDAGVGEQYF.

The V gene is TRBV19, the J gene TRBJ2-2; 9 bases align to TRBD1. The germline V gene encodes CDR1 LNHDA and CDR2 SQIVND (reference sequence). The V gene end was trimmed by 8 bases and the J gene end by 4 bases; junction bases not matched to a gene: 8. The CDR3 loop spans 15 amino acids. As DNA, the CDR3 is TGTGCCAGTGGCGGACAGGGGCGAGGCACCGGGGAGCTGTTTTTT. As protein: CASGGQGRGTGELFF.

The V and J genes are TRBV19 and TRBJ2-2; TRBD1 matches at 8 bases. From germline, CDR1 is LNHDA and CDR2 SQIVND (reference sequence). This CDR3 spans 20 amino acids. The J segment lost 0 bases and the V segment lost 0 bases, leaving 12 bases of the junction unmatched. The CDR3 here is CASSIDPGQARRANTGELFF. In nucleotides, the CDR3 is TGTGCCAGTAGTATAGATCCGGGACAGGCCCGACGCGCGAACACCGGGGAGCTGTTTTTT.

This chain links TRBV27 with TRBJ2-3; 8 bases match TRBD1. Germline trimming cut 6 bases from V and 4 bases from J; bases unmatched to any gene: 12. CDR3 length: 16 amino acids. Germline V lookup: CDR1 MNHEY, CDR2 SMNVEV (reference sequence). The CDR3 sequence is CASSRAGGAGPDTQYF. CDR3 in DNA: TGTGCCAGCAGCCGTGCAGGGGGCGCTGGCCCAGATACGCAGTATTTT.

This clone occurred a few times. The chain uses TRBV7-9 and TRBJ1-2; no clear D gene. Trimming took 6 bases from V and 0 from J, leaving 8 bases between them. The CDR3 totals 13 residues. In germline, CDR1 is SEHNR, CDR2 FQNEAQ (reference sequence). CDR3 DNA sequence: TGTGCCAGCAGGGAGGGTGCTAACTATGGCTACACCTTC. It codes for CASREGANYGYTF.

The CDR3 here is CASSLFSGNTPNEQFF. In nucleotides, the CDR3 is TGTGCCAGTAGCCTCTTTTCAGGGAACACGCCCAATGAGCAGTTCTTC. The chain links TRBV19 to TRBJ2-1; D might be TRBD1 (5 bases). The V end lost 6 bases, the J end lost 6 bases, and 21 bases lay between the germline ends. Germline V CDR1 and CDR2: LNHDA, SQIVND (reference sequence). The CDR3 is made up of 16 amino acids.

The rearrangement uses TRBV6-5 and TRBJ1-6; no definite D call. Germline V CDR1 and CDR2: MNHEY, SVGAGI. CDR3 length equals 12 residues. V was trimmed by 6 bases and J by 11 bases, leaving 11 bases between them. The CDR3 protein is CASRSTRAPLHF. CDR3 coding DNA: TGTGCCAGCAGGTCGACTAGGGCACCCCTCCACTTT.

V is TRBV27 and J is TRBJ2-7; the D gene is possibly TRBD1 (5 bases). The CDR3 is 13 residues long. The ends were cut back, 6 bases at V and 3 bases at J, with 12 bases in the middle. Germline assignment: CDR1 MNHEY and CDR2 SMNVEV (reference sequence). The DNA for the CDR3 is TGTGCCAGCAGCCGCAGGGAAAACTACGAGCAGTACTTC. It translates to CASSRRENYEQYF.

This clone showed up just a few times. The rearrangement links TRBV2 to TRBJ1-6; 7 bases fit TRBD1. Germline loops: CDR1 SNHLY, CDR2 FYNNEI. The J segment lost 8 bases and the V segment lost 11 bases, leaving 12 bases of the junction unmatched. The length of the CDR3 is 14 residues. The CDR3 loop reads CAGDRQGSDSPLHF. The CDR3 region has the DNA TGTGCCGGGGACAGACAGGGTTCGGATTCACCCCTCCACTTT.

This chain connects TRBV19 to TRBJ1-5; D remains unclear. The CDR3 is made up of 16 amino acids. Trimming removed 1 base at V and 2 bases at J, with 12 bases between. CDR1 LNHDA and CDR2 SQIVND come from the germline V gene (reference sequence). The CDR3 region is CASSIAAVSGNQPQHF. CDR3 nucleotide sequence: TGTGCCAGTAGTATAGCCGCGGTTTCGGGCAATCAGCCCCAGCATTTT.

The chain is built from TRBV5-1 and TRBJ2-5, with D tentatively TRBD2 (6 bases). This CDR3 is 14 amino acids long. CDR1 and CDR2 (germline): SGHRS, YFSETQ. Trimming left V 0 bases short and J 1 base short, with 7 bases between. The CDR3 sequence: CASSLGGIQETQYF. In nucleotides, the CDR3 is TGCGCCAGCAGCTTGGGCGGGATCCAAGAGACCCAGTACTTC.

The chain recombines TRBV29-1 with TRBJ1-5; 8 nucleotides align to TRBD1. Germline CDR1 reads SQVTM; CDR2 reads ANQGSEA. V was clipped by 7 bases and J by 3 bases; unmatched bases: 11. The CDR3 sequence is 15 residues long. The CDR3 bases are TGCAGCGCATTGCTTAGGACAGGGCACAATCAGCCCCAGCATTTT. Translating it yields CSALLRTGHNQPQHF.

This chain joins TRBV25-1 and TRBJ2-1; 9 bases line up with TRBD2. The germline gives CDR1 MGHDK, CDR2 SYGVNS. The V segment lost 2 bases and the J segment 4 bases; nucleotides outside the gene matches: 9. This CDR3 spans 17 amino acids. CDR3 in amino acids: CASSERISGGRYNEQFF. CDR3 in DNA: TGTGCCAGCAGTGAAAGGATCAGCGGGGGGCGGTACAATGAGCAGTTCTTC.